This entry describes one TCR beta chain. The repertoire was sequenced with immunoSEQ multiplex PCR; TCRdb's copy has only in-frame clones and lacks some. The repertoire consists of 78,000 or so clones, with about four fifths occurring once and the leading ten covering over 2.5%. This entry is derived from a study of T cells in localized non-small cell lung cancer. Trimming took 5 bases from V and 5 from J; bases not matched to a gene: 8. The germline V gene has CDR1 MDHEN and CDR2 SYDVKM. The CDR3 contains 15 residues. The V gene is TRBV28, the J gene TRBJ2-5; 10 bases align to TRBD1. The sequences come from peripheral blood, collected before any cancer treatment. This clonotype originated in a man aged 35-75 years with stage I lung adenocarcinoma. This CDR3 reads CASSERQGAFETQYF. In DNA, the CDR3 is TGTGCCAGCAGTGAAAGACAGGGGGCGTTTGAGACCCAGTACTTC.